Each of the 25 T cell receptor beta chains below was sequenced from the same sample in a study of T cells after yellow fever vaccination. MiXCR was run by TCRdb on the 5' RACE reads, yielding one entry per CDR3 protein. In the table there are some 340,000 distinct CDR3 sequences, 4.1% of which are singletons. The sample consisted of PBMCs, taken 5 days after the yellow fever booster vaccination. The receptors come from a man younger than 35 who received the YFV17D yellow fever vaccine.

The rearrangement links TRBV12-3 or TRBV12-4 to TRBJ1-6, with D uncertain. There are 13 residues in the CDR3. Deletions cut 5 bases from V and 7 bases from J, with 9 bases between. The CDR3 DNA is TGTGCCAGCAGTCCGACTGCAAATTCACCCCTCCACTTT. As protein: CASSPTANSPLHF.

The chain employs TRBV5-5 and TRBJ2-1; D not resolved. Deletions cut 2 bases from V and 8 bases from J, with 11 bases between. The CDR3 extends over 13 amino acids. Germline CDR1 and CDR2: SGHKS and YYEKEE (reference sequence). In DNA, the CDR3 is TGTGCCAGCAGCTTTCGGTTTACCGATGAGCAGTTCTTC. Protein sequence: CASSFRFTDEQFF.

The chain couples TRBV6-5 to TRBJ1-5; tentative D call: TRBD1 (5 bases). Germline-derived CDR1 and CDR2 are MNHEY and SVGAGI. The length of the CDR3 is 18 residues. Trimming stripped 7 bases from V and 0 bases from J, with 22 bases between. The CDR3 DNA reads TGTGCCAGCATTACGGTAATCCGGACACTTTATAGCAATCAGCCCCAGCATTTT. It translates to CASITVIRTLYSNQPQHF.

This clonotype was detected a few times. The chain has TRBV5-4 and TRBJ1-2; perhaps TRBD1 as D (6 bases). The CDR3 extends over 14 amino acids. Germline V CDR1 and CDR2: SGHNT, YYREEE (reference sequence). V was shortened by 0 bases and J by 4 bases, with 10 bases between the two germline ends. CDR3 sequence: CASSLGEGGYGYTF. The DNA of the CDR3 is TGTGCCAGCAGCTTGGGGGAAGGGGGCTATGGCTACACCTTC.

V is TRBV6-1 and J is TRBJ2-2; a possible D gene is TRBD1 (6 bases). Trimming took 7 bases from V and 0 from J, leaving 12 bases between them. This CDR3 region has 15 residues. Germline assignment: CDR1 MNHNS and CDR2 SASEGT. The CDR3 region has the DNA TGTGCCAGCACTATACAGGGCCCGAACACCGGGGAGCTGTTTTTT. Translating it yields CASTIQGPNTGELFF.

This clonotype was found many times. The chain is built from TRBV7-2 and TRBJ2-3; a possible D gene is TRBD1 (5 bases). Germline loops: CDR1 SGHTA, CDR2 FQGNSA. V lost 3 bases, J lost 4 bases, and 14 bases lay in between. The CDR3 is made up of 15 amino acids. CDR3 bases: TGTGCCAGCAGCTTTGGTAGGGGCTTTCCAGATACGCAGTATTTT. Its translation is CASSFGRGFPDTQYF.

The J gene is TRBJ1-5, the V gene TRBV19; 7 bases are shared with TRBD1. The CDR3 has 16 amino acids. From germline, CDR1 is LNHDA and CDR2 SQIVND (reference sequence). After removal of 4 bases from V and 5 bases from J, the junction contained 11 bases not matched to a gene. The CDR3 region has the DNA TGTGCCAGTAGTACCCCATCCGGGACAGTTGATCAGCCCCAGCATTTT. It codes for CASSTPSGTVDQPQHF.

This clonotype was seen a few times. The rearrangement uses TRBV5-6 and TRBJ1-6, with D unclear. V lost 0 bases and J 6 bases, leaving 16 bases between the germline ends. The germline CDR1 and CDR2 sequences are SGHDT and YYEEEE. CDR3 length: 17 amino acids. The CDR3 nucleotides read TGTGCCAGCAGCTTGGATCCGGTTTGGCGGGGTAATTCACCCCTCCACTTT. It is translated as CASSLDPVWRGNSPLHF.

This clonotype was detected only a few times. The chain employs TRBV4-2 and TRBJ2-7; a weak D match, TRBD1 (6 bases). Germline V lookup: CDR1 LGHNA, CDR2 YNFKEQ. CDR3 length: 15 residues. V shed 1 base and J shed 3 bases, with 13 bases lying between them. Here the CDR3 reads CASSQGVGQSYEQYF. For the CDR3, the DNA is TGTGCCAGCAGCCAAGGTGTTGGACAGAGCTACGAGCAGTACTTC.

There are many counts of this clonotype. This chain links TRBV21-1 with TRBJ1-4. TRBV21-1 is designated a pseudogene. CDR3 length: 8 residues. CDR3 bases: TGTGCCAGCAGAGTTACCCTTTTT. It yields the protein CASRVTLF.

This clonotype was seen repeatedly, ten times or more. This rearrangement joins TRBV5-1 to TRBJ2-1, with 9 bases identical to TRBD1. The germline CDR1 and CDR2 sequences are SGHRS and YFSETQ. V gave up 0 bases and J gave up 6 bases; unmatched junction bases: 4. The CDR3 runs to 15 residues. This CDR3 reads CASSLGGTGPNEQFF. The DNA of the CDR3 is TGCGCCAGCAGCTTGGGCGGGACAGGGCCCAATGAGCAGTTCTTC.

This chain links TRBV12-5 with TRBJ2-2; D gene unclear. Germline CDR1 LGHNT, CDR2 FRNRAP. The V gene lost 4 bases and the J gene lost 1 base, with 7 bases spanning the gap. The CDR3 has 14 amino acids. The CDR3 sequence: CASGSTRNTGELFF. The CDR3 nucleotides are TGTGCTAGTGGTTCGACACGGAACACCGGGGAGCTGTTTTTT.

In its sample, this clonotype was seen many times. The chain links TRBV27 to TRBJ1-4; 9 bases are shared with TRBD1. Germline lookup yields CDR1 MNHEY and CDR2 SMNVEV (reference sequence). The junction had 4 bases not matched to a gene; V was cut back by 5 bases and J by 6 bases. The CDR3 covers 14 residues. This chain's CDR3 is CASSGTGRYEKLFF. The CDR3 nucleotides are TGTGCCAGCAGTGGGACAGGGAGATATGAAAAACTGTTTTTT. The full variable domain, its missing parts supplied by reference TRBV27 and TRBJ1-4, is EAQVTQNPRYLITVTGKKLTVTCSQNMNHEYMSWYRQDPGLGLRQIYYSMNVEVTDKGDVPEGYKVSRKEKRNFPLILESPSPNQTSLYFCASSGTGRYEKLFFGSGTQLSVL.

Ten or more counts support this clonotype. V usage is TRBV5-1 and J usage is TRBJ2-3, with D possibly matching TRBD1 (6 bases). Trimming pared 2 bases from V and 5 bases from J, leaving 15 bases between. This CDR3 region has 15 residues. Germline loops: CDR1 SGHRS, CDR2 YFSETQ. The CDR3 DNA sequence: TGCGCCAGCAGCTTTGAGGGCAGGGGCTTAGATACGCAGTATTTT. This gives the protein CASSFEGRGLDTQYF.

The genes are TRBV7-2 and TRBJ2-3; 9 bases line up with TRBD2. CDR1 and CDR2 from the germline V gene are SGHTA and FQGNSA. Germline trimming cut 2 bases from V and 0 bases from J; bases unmatched to any gene: 6. The CDR3 consists of 17 residues. CDR3 sequence: CASSLPASGASTDTQYF. In nucleotides, the CDR3 is TGTGCCAGCAGCTTACCGGCTAGCGGGGCTAGCACAGATACGCAGTATTTT.

A few counts support this clonotype. V and J are TRBV7-9 and TRBJ2-3; no clear D. V was clipped by 5 bases and J by 3 bases, with 15 bases between them. Germline V gene data show CDR1 as SEHNR and CDR2 as FQNEAQ (reference sequence). There are 15 residues in the CDR3. The CDR3 here is CASSPRSRLTDTQYF. Written as DNA, the CDR3 is TGTGCCAGCAGCCCCCGGTCGCGTTTGACAGATACGCAGTATTTT.

The genes are TRBV13 and TRBJ1-2; weak D call: TRBD1 (5 bases). The CDR3 consists of 13 residues. Germline V CDR1 and CDR2: PRHDT, FYEKMQ (reference sequence). V was clipped by 5 bases and J by 4 bases, with 11 bases between them. The CDR3 DNA is TGTGCCAGCAGCCAGACAGAGCTCTATGGCTACACCTTC. This codes for CASSQTELYGYTF.

This clonotype was counted at least ten times. V usage is TRBV4-1 and J usage is TRBJ2-5, with D uncertain. Trimming cost V 0 bases and J 5 bases, with 13 bases left between them. Germline V gene lookup returns CDR1 MGHRA and CDR2 YSYEKL. This CDR3 region has 15 residues. The CDR3 region is CASSQEGFGSETQYF. The CDR3, as DNA: TGCGCCAGCAGCCAAGAAGGTTTCGGGTCGGAGACCCAGTACTTC.

Ten or more counts support this clonotype. This chain connects TRBV6-5 to TRBJ2-4; D remains ambiguous. Per germline, CDR1 MNHEY and CDR2 SVGAGI. The ends were cut back, 4 bases at V and 0 bases at J, with 7 bases in the middle. The CDR3 spans 14 residues. CDR3 nucleotides: TGTGCCAGCAGTTTCAACGGAGCCAAAAACATTCAGTACTTC. The encoded protein is CASSFNGAKNIQYF.

This clonotype was counted a few times. V is TRBV24-1 and J is TRBJ2-3; 9 bases line up with TRBD2. This CDR3 has 19 residues. Losses at the gene ends were 5 bases for V and 5 bases for J; bases not matched to a gene: 19. Germline-derived CDR1 and CDR2 are KGHDR and SFDVKD. The CDR3 spells CATSGQLSLSGGRGDTQYF. DNA of the CDR3: TGTGCCACCAGTGGTCAGCTATCCTTAAGCGGGGGGCGGGGAGATACGCAGTATTTT.

This clonotype was detected a few times. The chain employs TRBV5-1 and TRBJ2-5, with TRBD2 as a possible D gene (6 bases). The CDR3 covers 14 residues. In germline, CDR1 is SGHRS, CDR2 YFSETQ. The V and J ends lost 0 bases and 5 bases respectively, with 11 bases between them. CDR3: CASSLAVLAETQYF. For the CDR3, the DNA is TGCGCCAGCAGCTTGGCCGTTCTAGCGGAGACCCAGTACTTC.

This clonotype was seen once. The chain combines TRBV24-1 with TRBJ2-2; 7 bases fit TRBD2. CDR3 length: 13 residues. Germline V gives CDR1 KGHDR, CDR2 SFDVKD. J was trimmed by 5 bases and V by 9 bases; bases with no gene match: 5. Written as DNA, the CDR3 is TGTGCCACCGGCGGGGGAGGGACCGGGGAGCTGTTTTTT. Its translation: CATGGGGTGELFF.

This clonotype was detected a few times. V and J are TRBV4-3 and TRBJ1-6; TRBD1 might be the D (6 bases). The CDR3 contains 19 residues. With 1 base removed from V and 2 bases from J, the gap between germline ends came to 18 bases. CDR1 is LGHNA, CDR2 YSLEER, per germline. The CDR3: CASSQASFGGAPYNSPLHF. CDR3 DNA sequence: TGCGCCAGCAGCCAAGCTAGCTTCGGGGGCGCACCCTATAATTCACCCCTCCACTTT.

This clonotype occurred a few times. V usage is TRBV7-9 and J usage is TRBJ2-5; D call uncertain. This CDR3 is built from 13 residues. Trimming shortened V by 5 bases and J by 1 base, and 8 bases separated the two germline ends. The germline V gene has CDR1 SEHNR and CDR2 FQNEAQ (reference sequence). The CDR3: CASSPASQETQYF. CDR3 in DNA: TGTGCCAGCAGCCCCGCCAGCCAAGAGACCCAGTACTTC.

This clonotype showed up just a few times. The CDR3 protein is CASSLIPDRNTEAFF. The CDR3 coding sequence is TGTGCCAGCAGTCTCATCCCTGACAGGAACACTGAAGCTTTCTTT. This sequence joins TRBV7-9 and TRBJ1-1; D perhaps matches TRBD1 (5 bases). The CDR3 length is 15 residues. Trimming shortened V by 6 bases and J by 1 base, and 15 bases separated the two germline ends. Germline CDR1 and CDR2: SEHNR and FQNEAQ (reference sequence).